This T cell receptor beta chain was observed in a study of blood T cell repertoires in COVID-19. Looking at the study overall: Both acute and convalescent COVID-19 samples were obtained from the United States, Italy and Spain. PBMCs, B-cell-depleted T cells, or T cells provided the cDNA or gDNA that made up the material.

The CDR3 is 16 residues long. Trimming pared 0 bases from V and 9 bases from J, leaving 15 bases between. Germline CDR1 and CDR2: LGHDT and YNNKEL (reference sequence). Across about 22 US areas, participants ranged in age from roughly 18 to 95 years. Two negative PCRs, clearance, or symptom resolution had been documented for recovered Cohort 3 donors. The data were produced by immunoSEQ multiplex PCR, yet TCRdb's version contains in-frame clones alone and is incomplete. The sample records about 380,000 clones, 88% being singletons. The chain combines TRBV3-1 (or the pseudogene TRBV3-2) with TRBJ1-6, with a possible D match to TRBD1 (5 bases). The sample comprised PBMCs or T cells enriched from blood (not recorded which). The TCR comes from a woman under 30 who had recovered from COVID-19. The CDR3 DNA reads as TGTGCCAGCAGCCAAGAGGGGCCCCTCCAATCTTCACCCCTCCACTTT. Its translation is CASSQEGPLQSSPLHF.